A single sample is the source of the 3 T cell receptor beta chains below, sequenced in a study of T cells after yellow fever vaccination. TCRdb called the 5' RACE reads again in MiXCR, with one record for every CDR3 protein. The profile covers roughly 520,000 distinct CDR3 sequences, with 21% appearing a single time and about 17% taken by the ten largest. The specimen was PBMCs, collected about 20 days after the first yellow fever vaccination. These receptors all stem from a young man who received the YFV17D yellow fever vaccine.

V is TRBV10-2 and J is TRBJ2-1, with no clear D. The CDR3 has 14 amino acids. Germline CDR1 is WSHSY and CDR2 is SAAADI. Between the trimmed V and J ends, which lost 8 bases and 10 bases, there was a span of 21 bases. The CDR3 DNA reads TGCGCCAGCTCCCCGGTAGGGCCGCCTTTAGAGCAGTTCTTC. Protein sequence: CASSPVGPPLEQFF.

The chain uses TRBV2 and TRBJ1-3; TRBD1 is a possible D gene (5 bases). Germline loops: CDR1 SNHLY, CDR2 FYNNEI. The CDR3 has 17 residues. The V gene lost 4 bases and the J gene lost 2 bases, with 18 bases spanning the gap. The CDR3 nucleotides are TGTGCCAGCAGTGTCCCGGACACCTGGACCGCTGGAAACACCATATATTTT. Its protein is CASSVPDTWTAGNTIYF.

This clonotype was detected only a few times. This chain connects TRBV25-1 to TRBJ2-1; 8 nucleotides line up with TRBD1. Germline CDR1 and CDR2: MGHDK and SYGVNS. V trimming: 4 bases; J trimming: 7 bases; junction bases outside the gene matches: 6. The CDR3 runs to 14 residues. The CDR3 spells CASSVGQGRNEQFF. Here the CDR3 DNA reads TGTGCCAGCAGTGTAGGACAGGGAAGAAATGAGCAGTTCTTC.